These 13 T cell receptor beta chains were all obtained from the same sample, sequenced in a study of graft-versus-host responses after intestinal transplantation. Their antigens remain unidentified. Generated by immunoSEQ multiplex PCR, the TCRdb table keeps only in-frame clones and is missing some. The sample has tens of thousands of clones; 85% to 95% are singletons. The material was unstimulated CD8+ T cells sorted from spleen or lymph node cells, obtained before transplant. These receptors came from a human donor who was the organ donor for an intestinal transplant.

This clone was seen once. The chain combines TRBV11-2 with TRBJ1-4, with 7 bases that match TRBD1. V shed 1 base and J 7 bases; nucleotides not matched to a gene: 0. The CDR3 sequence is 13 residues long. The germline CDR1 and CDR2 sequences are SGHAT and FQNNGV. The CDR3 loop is CASSLGTGEKLFF. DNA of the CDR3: TGTGCCAGCAGCTTAGGGACAGGTGAAAAACTGTTTTTT.

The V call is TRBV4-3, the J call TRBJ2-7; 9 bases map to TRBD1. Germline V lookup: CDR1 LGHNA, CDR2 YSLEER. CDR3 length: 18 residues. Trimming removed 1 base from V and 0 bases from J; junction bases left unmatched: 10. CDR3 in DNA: TGCGCCAGCAGCCAAGTAGGGGCATTGGGACAGGGCTCCTACGAGCAGTACTTC. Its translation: CASSQVGALGQGSYEQYF.

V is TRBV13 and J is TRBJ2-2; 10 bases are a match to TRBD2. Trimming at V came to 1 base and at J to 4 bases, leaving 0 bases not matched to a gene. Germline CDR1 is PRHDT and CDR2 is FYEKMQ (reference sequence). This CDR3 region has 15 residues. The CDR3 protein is CASSLERGGTGELFF. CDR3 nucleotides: TGTGCCAGCAGCTTAGAGCGGGGGGGCACCGGGGAGCTGTTTTTT.

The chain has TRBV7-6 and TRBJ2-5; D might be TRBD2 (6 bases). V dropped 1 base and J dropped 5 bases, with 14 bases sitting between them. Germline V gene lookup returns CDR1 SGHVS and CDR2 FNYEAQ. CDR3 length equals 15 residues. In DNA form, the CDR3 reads TGTGCCAGCAGCTTAGACGAGGGACTCGGGGAGACCCAGTACTTC. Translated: CASSLDEGLGETQYF. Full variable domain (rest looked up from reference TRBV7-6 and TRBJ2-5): GAGVSQSPRYKVTKRGQDVALRCDPISGHVSLYWYRQALGQGPEFLTYFNYEAQQDKSGLPNDRFSAERPEGSISTLTIQRTEQRDSAMYRCASSLDEGLGETQYFGPGTRLLVL.

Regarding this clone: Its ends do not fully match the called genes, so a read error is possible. CDR3 DNA: TGTGCCAGCAGCTACTGGGACAGGGGCTATGGCTACACCTTC. Translated: CASSYWDRGYGYTF. V usage is TRBV6-6 and J usage is TRBJ1-2; 10 bases are shared with TRBD1. CDR3 length equals 14 residues. The germline gives CDR1 MNHNY, CDR2 SVGAGI (reference sequence).

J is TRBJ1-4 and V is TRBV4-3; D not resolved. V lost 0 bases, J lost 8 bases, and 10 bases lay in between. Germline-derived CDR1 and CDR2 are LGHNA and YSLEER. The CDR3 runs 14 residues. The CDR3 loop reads CASSQDRSQEKLFF. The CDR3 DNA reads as TGCGCCAGCAGCCAAGATAGGTCACAAGAAAAACTGTTTTTT.

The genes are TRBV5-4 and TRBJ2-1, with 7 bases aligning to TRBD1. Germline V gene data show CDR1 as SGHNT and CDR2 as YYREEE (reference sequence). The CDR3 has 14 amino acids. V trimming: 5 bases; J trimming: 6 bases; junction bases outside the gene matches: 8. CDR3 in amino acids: CASRPGTESNEQFF. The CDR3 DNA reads TGTGCCAGCAGGCCCGGGACAGAATCCAATGAGCAGTTCTTC.

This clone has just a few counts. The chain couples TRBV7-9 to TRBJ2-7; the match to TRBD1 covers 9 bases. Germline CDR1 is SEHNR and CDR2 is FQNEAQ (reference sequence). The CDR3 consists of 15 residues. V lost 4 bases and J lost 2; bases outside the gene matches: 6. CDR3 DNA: TGTGCCAGCAGCTCAGTGGGACAGGGACCCTACGAGCAGTACTTC. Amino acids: CASSSVGQGPYEQYF.

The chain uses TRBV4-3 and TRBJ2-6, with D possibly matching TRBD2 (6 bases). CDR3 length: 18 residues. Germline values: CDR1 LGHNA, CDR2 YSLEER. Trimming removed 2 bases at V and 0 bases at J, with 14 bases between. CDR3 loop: CASSQYGDSPSGANVLTF. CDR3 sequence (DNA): TGCGCCAGCAGCCAATACGGGGACTCCCCCTCTGGGGCCAACGTCCTGACTTTC.

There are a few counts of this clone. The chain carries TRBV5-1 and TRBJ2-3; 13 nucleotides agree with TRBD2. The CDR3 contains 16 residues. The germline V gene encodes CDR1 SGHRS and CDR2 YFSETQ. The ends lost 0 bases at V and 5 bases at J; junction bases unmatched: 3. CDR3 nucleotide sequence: TGCGCCAGCAGCTTGGTACTAGCGGGGGGGATAGATACGCAGTATTTT. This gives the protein CASSLVLAGGIDTQYF.

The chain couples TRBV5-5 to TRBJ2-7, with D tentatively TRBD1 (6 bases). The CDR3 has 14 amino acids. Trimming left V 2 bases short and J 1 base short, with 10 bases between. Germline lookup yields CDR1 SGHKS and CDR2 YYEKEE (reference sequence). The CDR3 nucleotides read TGTGCCAGCAGCTTAAGGACAGATTCCTACGAGCAGTACTTC. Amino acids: CASSLRTDSYEQYF.

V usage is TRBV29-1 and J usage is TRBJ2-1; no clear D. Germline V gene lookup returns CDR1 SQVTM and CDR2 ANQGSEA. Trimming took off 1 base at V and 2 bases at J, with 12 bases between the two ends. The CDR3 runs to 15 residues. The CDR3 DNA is TGCAGCGTTGAAGGAACTCCAGATACCTACAATGAGCAGTTCTTC. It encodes CSVEGTPDTYNEQFF.

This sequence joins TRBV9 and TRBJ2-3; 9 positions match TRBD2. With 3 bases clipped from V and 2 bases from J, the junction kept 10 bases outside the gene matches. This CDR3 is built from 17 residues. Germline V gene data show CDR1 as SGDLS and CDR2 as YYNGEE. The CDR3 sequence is CASSAHSGGLHTDTQYF. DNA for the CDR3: TGTGCCAGCAGCGCCCATAGCGGGGGCCTTCACACAGATACGCAGTATTTT. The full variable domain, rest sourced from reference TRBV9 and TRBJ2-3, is DSGVTQTPKHLITATGQRVTLRCSPRSGDLSVYWYQQSLDQGLQFLIQYYNGEERAKGNILERFSAQQFPDLHSELNLSSLELGDSALYFCASSAHSGGLHTDTQYFGPGTRLTVL.